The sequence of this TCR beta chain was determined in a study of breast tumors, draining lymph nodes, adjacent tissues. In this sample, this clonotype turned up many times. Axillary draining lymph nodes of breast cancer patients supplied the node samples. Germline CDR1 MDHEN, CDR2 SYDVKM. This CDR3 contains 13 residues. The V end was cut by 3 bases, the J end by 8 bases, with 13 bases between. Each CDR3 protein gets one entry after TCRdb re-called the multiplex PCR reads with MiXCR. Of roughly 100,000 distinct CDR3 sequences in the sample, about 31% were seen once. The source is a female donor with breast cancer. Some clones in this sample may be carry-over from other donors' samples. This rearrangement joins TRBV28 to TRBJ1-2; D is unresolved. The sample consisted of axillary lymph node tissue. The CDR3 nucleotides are TGTGCCAGCAGTTTCCCTGGAAAATGGGGCTACACCTTC. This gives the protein CASSFPGKWGYTF.